The rows below give T cell receptor beta chains drawn from one sample of a study of Graves' ophthalmopathy and Graves' hyperthyroidism. MiXCR was run by TCRdb on the multiplex PCR reads, yielding one entry per CDR3 protein. The top ten clones hold 2% to 2.5% of a sample with 400,000 or so distinct CDR3 sequences, 17% of them seen once. Input material: peripheral blood. The receptors were sampled from an adult woman with stable Graves' hyperthyroidism. Each CDR3 is given with its conserved first and last residue. Fields, in order: clone size, V gene, J gene, D gene, CDR3 DNA, CDR3 protein. A D gene is named only where the DNA matches it firmly. Part of the rows lack a size; the others show once, few, many or a class for expanded clones.

.	TRBV6-5	TRBJ1-5	TRBD1	TGTGCCAGCAGTTACTCAGGGGGCCAGGCCACGCGGCCCCAGCATTTT	CASSYSGGQATRPQHF
many	TRBV13	TRBJ2-2	TRBD2	TGTGCCAGCAGCTCGTATTCTAGCGGTTATACCTCCGGGGAGCTGTTTTTT	CASSSYSSGYTSGELFF
.	TRBV9	TRBJ1-2	.	TGTGCCAGCAGCGGGTCTGAAAGGGACTATGGCTACACCTTC	CASSGSERDYGYTF
many	TRBV6-4	TRBJ2-4	TRBD2	TGTGCCAGCAGTAATTTTTCACGGACTAGCGGGATAGTAACCAAAAACATTCAGTACTTC	CASSNFSRTSGIVTKNIQYF
many	TRBV30	TRBJ1-1	.	TGTGCCTGGAGGGACGTACAGCCAACTTACACTGAAGCTTTCTTT	CAWRDVQPTYTEAFF
many	TRBV15	TRBJ2-2	.	TGTGCCACCAGCAGAGAAGGGACAGGGGAGCTGTTTTTT	CATSREGTGELFF
many	TRBV25-1	TRBJ2-5	TRBD1	TGTGCCAGCAGTGAACGTCGGACAGGGTTCAGGTACCAAGAGACCCAGTACTTC	CASSERRTGFRYQETQYF
.	TRBV5-1	TRBJ2-2	TRBD2	TGCGCCAGCAGCTCTGACCGGGACTATGTCACCGGGGAGCTGTTTTTT	CASSSDRDYVTGELFF
many	TRBV6-2/TRBV6-3	TRBJ1-1	.	TGTGCCAGCAGTTACAAGGGGGGGAACACTGAAGCTTTCTTT	CASSYKGGNTEAFF
.	TRBV28	TRBJ1-5	TRBD1	TGTGCCAGCAGTCAGACAGGGGGCGTCAATCAGCCCCAGCATTTT	CASSQTGGVNQPQHF
many	TRBV28	TRBJ1-2	.	TGTGCCAGCAGTTTTCAATCCACGGGGGAGTATGGCTACACCTTC	CASSFQSTGEYGYTF
many	TRBV6-5	TRBJ2-2	.	TGTGCCAGCAGTTACAGGGCAGGATTCACCGGGGAGCTGTTTTTT	CASSYRAGFTGELFF
few	TRBV12-3/TRBV12-4	TRBJ2-7	.	TGTGCCAGCAGTTTAATTAGCGTCCACGAGCAGTACTTC	CASSLISVHEQYF
many	TRBV5-1	TRBJ2-2	.	TGCGCCAGCAGGACGACAGGACCCGAGGAGCTGTTTTTT	CASRTTGPEELFF
.	TRBV14	TRBJ2-2	TRBD2	TGTGCCAGCAGCCAAGTCCTTAGCGGGAGTTGGAATAACGGGGAGCTGTTTTTT	CASSQVLSGSWNNGELFF
many	TRBV19	TRBJ2-7	.	TGTGCCAGTAGTCCTACCACGGGCAGTTTCTACGAGCAGTACTTC	CASSPTTGSFYEQYF
few	TRBV6-5	TRBJ1-2	.	TGTGCCAGCAGGCCCGCCACTGGACAGCGGTCGGAAGGCTACACCTTC	CASRPATGQRSEGYTF
many	TRBV7-2	TRBJ2-5	TRBD2	TGTGCCAGCAGCCCTAGCGGGAGATCCCTTGAGACCCAGTACTTC	CASSPSGRSLETQYF
many	TRBV11-2	TRBJ2-7	.	TGTGCCAGCAGCTTAGAGCTGGCCGACTACGAGCAGTACTTC	CASSLELADYEQYF
few	TRBV5-1	TRBJ2-5	TRBD1	TGCGCCAGCAGCTTACAGGGGATCCAAGAGACCCAGTACTTC	CASSLQGIQETQYF
medium-sized	TRBV2	TRBJ2-7	.	TGTGCCAGGGGGCACCGGGACCGATTCTACGAGCAGTACTTC	CARGHRDRFYEQYF
many	TRBV28	TRBJ2-7	TRBD2	TGTGCCAGCAGTTTATTAAAGACTAGCGGCTACGAGCAGTACTTC	CASSLLKTSGYEQYF
many	TRBV4-1	TRBJ1-2	.	TGCGCCAGCAGCCAAGTCGCAGACTATGGCTACACCTTC	CASSQVADYGYTF
many	TRBV7-8	TRBJ1-1	.	TGTGCCAGCAGCTTCGGGGGGCGAAGATGGAACACTGAAGCTTTCTTT	CASSFGGRRWNTEAFF
.	TRBV3-1	TRBJ1-6	.	TGTGCCAGCAGCCCGGACTTAGATTCACCCCTCCACTTT	CASSPDLDSPLHF
many	TRBV28	TRBJ1-1	.	TGTGCCAGCAGTTCAGGACGGAGAAACACTGAAGCTTTCTTT	CASSSGRRNTEAFF
few	TRBV9	TRBJ2-3	.	TGTGCCAGCAGCGTTGGGACAACCTCCACAGATACGCAGTATTTT	CASSVGTTSTDTQYF